The entry below describes one T cell receptor (beta chain). Its antigen is unknown. CDR3 length: 17 residues. V was cut by 2 bases and J by 4 bases, with 18 bases left in between. Germline CDR1 LGHNA, CDR2 YNFKEQ. PCR involved 60 Vbeta and 13 Jbeta primers. Assay used: immunoSEQ multiplex PCR; TCRdb lists only in-frame clones, some missing. Altogether 200,000 to 300,000 clones are present, almost 85% being singletons, with the ten largest covering 2% to 2.5%. These data are taken from a study of cytomegalovirus exposure and HLA in healthy donors. Study-level findings and limits: An ancestry cluster, one associated with Asian ancestry, reportedly showed fewer N-insertions than the approximately 650-donor mean in a later analysis. Accounts indicate the classifier identified cytomegalovirus status with strong specificity and sensitivity.

Sequenced sample: PBMCs. This clonotype was obtained from a woman aged 40 to 49 in good health and CMV-seropositive. The rearrangement uses TRBV4-2 and TRBJ2-1; perhaps TRBD2 as D (6 bases). CDR3 loop: CASSQPSGEARYNEQFF. The CDR3 region has the DNA TGTGCCAGCAGCCAACCCTCGGGGGAGGCGAGGTACAATGAGCAGTTCTTC.